This record looks at one T cell receptor beta chain sequence and its context. With 7 bases removed from V and 1 base from J, the gap between germline ends came to 9 bases. The germline gives CDR1 SNHLY, CDR2 FYNNEI. The CDR3 runs to 13 residues. This entry comes from a study of STAT5B mutations in CD4+ large granular lymphocyte leukemia. The protocol was immunoSEQ multiplex PCR, while the TCRdb copy is restricted to in-frame clones and leaves out a portion. The table includes about 40,000 clones, roughly 79% detected once. The source of this sequence is a human donor in good health. The material sequenced was CD4+ T cells from blood buffy coats. The genes are TRBV2 and TRBJ2-3; D may match TRBD1 or TRBD2 (5 bases each). This CDR3 reads CASTGRRTDTQYF. CDR3 DNA: TGTGCCAGCACGGGACGGCGCACAGATACGCAGTATTTT.